This T cell receptor beta chain came from a study of cytomegalovirus exposure and HLA in healthy donors. Primers for the PCR totalled 60 Vbeta and 13 Jbeta. Method: immunoSEQ multiplex PCR; TCRdb's copy keeps in-frame clones and lacks some. Counted here are approximately 180,000 clones, 70% to 80% occurring once; the ten biggest clones make up 1.6%. The CDR3 covers 15 residues. V was clipped by 0 bases and J by 8 bases, with 11 bases between them. Germline V gene data show CDR1 as SGHTA and CDR2 as FQGTGA. This receptor was identified in a woman in her fifties or sixties in good health and CMV-seronegative. The chain uses TRBV7-3 and TRBJ1-6; D perhaps matches TRBD1 (5 bases). The specimen was PBMCs. CDR3 nucleotide sequence: TGTGCCAGCAGCTTAACCGGGGGTGATGATTCACCCCTCCACTTT. Its translation is CASSLTGGDDSPLHF.